The 22 T cell receptor beta chains listed next were all sequenced from one sample in a study of T-cell memory formation after mild COVID-19. TCRdb reprocessed the 5' RACE reads via MiXCR and lists one record per CDR3 protein. The sample shows over 450,000 distinct CDR3 sequences, about a fifth of them seen only once. The sequencing sample was made of PBMCs or a T cell subset sorted from them (not recorded which). Receptor source: an adult woman who had mild COVID-19 (a few samples of this study predate the infection). Cell type and time point are not known.

The V call is TRBV19, the J call TRBJ2-1; D gene unclear. The CDR3 has 12 amino acids. Per the germline V gene, CDR1 is LNHDA and CDR2 is SQIVND (reference sequence). V lost 3 bases and J 9 bases, leaving 9 bases between the germline ends. CDR3 residues: CASSIRTGEQFF. For the CDR3, the DNA is TGTGCCAGTAGTATTCGGACCGGTGAGCAGTTCTTC. Combining the CDR3 with reference TRBV19 and TRBJ2-1 gives the whole variable domain DGGITQSPKYLFRKEGQNVTLSCEQNLNHDAMYWYRQDPGQGLRLIYYSQIVNDFQKGDIAEGYSVSREKKESFPLTVTSAQKNPTAFYLCASSIRTGEQFFGPGTRLTVL.

The chain carries TRBV5-1 and TRBJ2-7; 12 bases map to TRBD1. The germline V gene has CDR1 SGHRS and CDR2 YFSETQ. Trimming took 8 bases from V and 6 from J; bases not matched to a gene: 12. The CDR3 has 15 residues. In DNA, the CDR3 is TGCGCCAGTTCAAGCAGGGGACAGGGGGCCGGCGAGCAGTACTTC. It yields the protein CASSSRGQGAGEQYF.

This clonotype was observed a few times. J is TRBJ2-1 and V is TRBV6-2 or TRBV6-3, with D possibly being TRBD2 (6 bases). The germline CDR1 and CDR2 sequences are MNHEY and SVGEGT. V lost 5 bases, J lost 7 bases, and 15 bases lay in between. The CDR3 totals 14 residues. The CDR3 loop is CASSPFARENEQFF. The CDR3 bases are TGTGCCAGCAGTCCCTTCGCCCGGGAGAATGAGCAGTTCTTC.

Ten or more counts support this clonotype. V is TRBV3-1 and J is TRBJ2-2, with D uncertain. CDR1 and CDR2 (germline): LGHDT, YNNKEL (reference sequence). The CDR3 extends over 12 amino acids. V was pared by 7 bases and J by 8 bases, with 11 bases between. CDR3 residues: CASKDLGGELFF. CDR3 bases: TGTGCCAGCAAGGATCTTGGAGGGGAGCTGTTTTTT. Filled out from reference TRBV3-1 and TRBJ2-2, the complete variable domain reads DTAVSQTPKYLVTQMGNDKSIKCEQNLGHDTMYWYKQDSKKFLKIMFSYNNKELIINETVPNRFSPKSPDKAHLNLHINSLELGDSAVYFCASKDLGGELFFGEGSRLTVL.

The gene calls are TRBV12-3 or TRBV12-4 and TRBJ1-2; 7 nucleotides agree with TRBD1. Trimming removed 3 bases from V and 3 bases from J; junction bases left unmatched: 4. The CDR3 totals 14 residues. CDR3 region: CASSLGTGDYGYTF. DNA for the CDR3: TGTGCCAGCAGTTTGGGTACAGGGGACTATGGCTACACCTTC.

The gene calls are TRBV28 and TRBJ2-7, with D perhaps TRBD1 (6 bases). The germline V gene encodes CDR1 MDHEN and CDR2 SYDVKM. The CDR3 contains 15 residues. Between the trimmed V and J ends, which lost 4 bases and 6 bases, there was a span of 19 bases. The CDR3 region is CASSSLTDRLPEQYV. As DNA, the CDR3 is TGTGCCAGCAGTTCCCTGACTGACAGGCTCCCCGAGCAGTACGTC.

There are a few counts of this clonotype. The V and J genes are TRBV6-6 and TRBJ1-6, with 7 bases lining up with TRBD1. This CDR3 is built from 17 residues. Germline lookup yields CDR1 MNHNY and CDR2 SVGAGI (reference sequence). V lost 5 bases, J lost 0 bases, and 7 bases stayed unmatched. CDR3 coding DNA: TGTGCCAGCAGTCCCCCACAGGGGAGCTCCTATAATTCACCCCTCCACTTT. Translated: CASSPPQGSSYNSPLHF.

The V call is TRBV7-8, the J call TRBJ2-3; D gene ambiguous. Germline V gene sequence: CDR1 SGHVS, CDR2 FQNEAQ. V was trimmed by 5 bases and J by 1 base, leaving 4 bases between them. The CDR3 length is 12 residues. The CDR3 DNA reads TGTGCCAGCAGCGAACGCACAGATACGCAGTATTTT. The encoded protein is CASSERTDTQYF.

A few counts support this clonotype. The CDR3 loop is CASSWGGQGAYEQYF. The CDR3 DNA reads TGTGCCAGCAGTTGGGGCGGACAGGGAGCCTACGAGCAGTACTTC. The rearrangement links TRBV27 to TRBJ2-7; TRBD1 matches at 8 bases. CDR1 is MNHEY and CDR2 is SMNVEV in the germline V gene (reference sequence). The CDR3 is 15 amino acids. V trimming: 4 bases; J trimming: 2 bases; junction bases outside the gene matches: 7.

The rearrangement links TRBV25-1 to TRBJ1-5; D is unclear. V shed 3 bases and J shed 2 bases, with 8 bases lying between them. Germline values: CDR1 MGHDK, CDR2 SYGVNS. The CDR3 spans 14 residues. CDR3 coding DNA: TGTGCCAGCAGTGATCCGGCAGGCAATCAGCCCCAGCATTTT. This translates into CASSDPAGNQPQHF.

CDR3 in DNA: TGTGCCAGCAGTGAACGGCGGGGGGGCTCCTACAATGAGCAGTTCTTC. It codes for CASSERRGGSYNEQFF. This chain uses TRBV6-1 with TRBJ2-1, with TRBD2 identical over 9 bases. CDR3 length: 16 amino acids. The germline gives CDR1 MNHNS, CDR2 SASEGT. J was trimmed by 0 bases and V by 2 bases; bases with no gene match: 2.

V and J are TRBV12-3 or TRBV12-4 and TRBJ1-1; no clear D. V gave up 3 bases and J gave up 4 bases, with 12 bases separating them. The CDR3 runs 14 residues. The CDR3 loop reads CASSFSGRGTEAFF. Written as DNA, the CDR3 is TGTGCCAGCAGTTTTTCCGGCCGGGGCACTGAAGCTTTCTTT.

The gene calls are TRBV6-5 and TRBJ1-1; tentatively, D is TRBD1 (6 bases). Trimming removed 6 bases at V and 3 bases at J, with 20 bases between. Germline-derived CDR1 and CDR2 are MNHEY and SVGAGI. The CDR3 extends over 16 amino acids. The CDR3 protein is CASRPQGVGGDTEAFF. For the CDR3, the DNA is TGTGCCAGCAGACCACAGGGCGTCGGGGGAGACACTGAAGCTTTCTTT.

The chain couples TRBV5-4 to TRBJ1-2; 7 bases are shared with TRBD1. The CDR3 totals 15 residues. Germline lookup yields CDR1 SGHNT and CDR2 YYREEE (reference sequence). Trimming cost V 6 bases and J 2 bases; bases outside gene matches: 10. Here the CDR3 DNA reads TGTGCCAGCAACGACAGACAGGGACCGAACTATGGCTACACCTTC. Amino acids: CASNDRQGPNYGYTF.

This chain connects TRBV6-2 or TRBV6-3 to TRBJ2-6; D possibly corresponds to TRBD1 (5 bases). Germline CDR1 is MNHEY and CDR2 is SVGEGT. V lost 4 bases and J lost 3, with 10 bases in between. This CDR3 spans 15 amino acids. CDR3 residues: CASSSQGFGANVLTF. In DNA, the CDR3 is TGTGCCAGCAGTTCCCAGGGCTTTGGGGCCAACGTCCTGACTTTC.

This clonotype appeared a few times. The chain uses TRBV18 and TRBJ2-5; no definite D call. Trimming took 3 bases from V and 0 from J, leaving 8 bases between them. CDR3 length: 14 residues. Germline-derived CDR1 and CDR2 are KGHSH and LQKENI. The CDR3: CASSPTEYQETQYF. Here the CDR3 DNA reads TGTGCCAGCTCACCCACTGAGTACCAAGAGACCCAGTACTTC.

This clonotype has just a few counts. V is TRBV4-2 and J is TRBJ1-2; 9 nucleotides match TRBD1. This CDR3 comprises 14 residues. Trimming took 4 bases from V and 5 from J; bases not matched to a gene: 5. Germline lookup yields CDR1 LGHNA and CDR2 YNFKEQ. This chain's CDR3 is CASSPGQGRYGYTF. The CDR3 coding sequence is TGTGCCAGCAGCCCCGGACAGGGGAGGTATGGCTACACCTTC.

The CDR3 is CASSPMTHRTGDPETQYF. DNA of the CDR3: TGTGCCAGCTCACCAATGACTCACCGGACAGGGGATCCGGAGACCCAGTACTTC. The genes are TRBV18 and TRBJ2-5; 9 nucleotides match TRBD1. V gave up 2 bases and J gave up 5 bases; unmatched junction bases: 15. CDR3 length equals 18 residues. The germline V gene has CDR1 KGHSH and CDR2 LQKENI.

This chain joins TRBV20-1 and TRBJ2-1; 8 nucleotides align to TRBD2. CDR3 length: 14 residues. The V segment lost 6 bases and the J segment 2 bases; nucleotides outside the gene matches: 6. Germline assignment: CDR1 DFQATT and CDR2 SNEGSKA (reference sequence). The CDR3 bases are TGCAGTGCAGATACTAGCGGAGCCTACAATGAGCAGTTCTTC. Translating gives CSADTSGAYNEQFF.

This clonotype has just a few counts. The rearrangement joins TRBV9 to TRBJ2-7, with 9 bases matching TRBD1. Trimming removed 0 bases from V and 6 bases from J; junction bases left unmatched: 7. This CDR3 has 15 residues. CDR1 is SGDLS, CDR2 YYNGEE, per germline. CDR3 sequence (DNA): TGTGCCAGCAGCGTAGAGGGACAGGGTTATTCCGAGCAGTACTTC. Translated: CASSVEGQGYSEQYF.

This clonotype was counted between two and nine times. The chain couples TRBV6-2 or TRBV6-3 to TRBJ1-2; D gene uncertain. The V gene's germline CDR1 is MNHEY and CDR2 SVGEGT. V lost 7 bases to trimming and J lost 4 bases, with 19 bases between them. CDR3 length: 15 amino acids. CDR3 sequence reads: CASTSRDGSLYGYTF. CDR3 in DNA: TGTGCCAGCACCAGCCGTGACGGATCCCTCTATGGCTACACCTTC.

The chain has TRBV15 and TRBJ2-5; D uncertain. V lost 3 bases, J lost 1 base, and 9 bases lay in between. Germline assignment: CDR1 LNHNV and CDR2 YYDKDF (reference sequence). The CDR3 runs to 14 residues. The DNA of the CDR3 is TGTGCCACCAGCAGGGGGTGGGGCCAAGAGACCCAGTACTTC. Its protein is CATSRGWGQETQYF.